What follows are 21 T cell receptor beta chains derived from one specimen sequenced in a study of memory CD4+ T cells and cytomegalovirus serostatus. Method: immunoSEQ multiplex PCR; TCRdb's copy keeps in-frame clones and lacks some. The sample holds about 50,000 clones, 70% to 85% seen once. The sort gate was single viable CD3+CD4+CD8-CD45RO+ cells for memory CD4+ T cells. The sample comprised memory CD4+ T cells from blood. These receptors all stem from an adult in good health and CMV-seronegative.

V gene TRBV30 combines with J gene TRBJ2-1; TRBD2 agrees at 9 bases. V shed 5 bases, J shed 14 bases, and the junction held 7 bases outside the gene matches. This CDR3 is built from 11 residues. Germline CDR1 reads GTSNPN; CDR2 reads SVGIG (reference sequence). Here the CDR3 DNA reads TGTGCCTGGGCCCGCGGGGGGGATAAGTTCTTC. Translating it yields CAWARGGDKFF.

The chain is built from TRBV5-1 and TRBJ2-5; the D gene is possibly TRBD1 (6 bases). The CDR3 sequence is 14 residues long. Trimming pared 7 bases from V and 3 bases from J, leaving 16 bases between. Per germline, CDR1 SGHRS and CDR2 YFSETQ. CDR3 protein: CASGSGDRKETQYF. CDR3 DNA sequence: TGCGCCAGCGGTTCCGGAGACAGGAAAGAGACCCAGTACTTC.

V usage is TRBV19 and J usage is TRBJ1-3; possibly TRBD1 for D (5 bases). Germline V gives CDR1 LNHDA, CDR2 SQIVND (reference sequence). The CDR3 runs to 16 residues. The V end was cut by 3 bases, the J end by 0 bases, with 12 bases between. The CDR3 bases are TGTGCCAGTAGTATTCCACGACAGACCTCTGGAAACACCATATATTTT. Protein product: CASSIPRQTSGNTIYF. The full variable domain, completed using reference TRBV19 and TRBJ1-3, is DGGITQSPKYLFRKEGQNVTLSCEQNLNHDAMYWYRQDPGQGLRLIYYSQIVNDFQKGDIAEGYSVSREKKESFPLTVTSAQKNPTAFYLCASSIPRQTSGNTIYFGEGSWLTVV.

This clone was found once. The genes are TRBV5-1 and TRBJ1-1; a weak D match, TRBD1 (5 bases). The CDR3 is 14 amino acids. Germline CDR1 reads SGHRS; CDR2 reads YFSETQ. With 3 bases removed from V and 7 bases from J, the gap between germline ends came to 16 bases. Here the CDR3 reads CASSSNTDSREAFF. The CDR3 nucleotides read TGCGCCAGCAGCTCGAACACTGACAGCCGTGAAGCTTTCTTT.

Here the CDR3 reads CASSNRQGGTEAFF. The CDR3 region has the DNA TGTGCCAGCAGTAATCGACAGGGGGGTACTGAAGCTTTCTTT. This chain links TRBV6-5 with TRBJ1-1, with 9 bases fitting TRBD1. The CDR3 runs to 14 residues. V lost 5 bases to trimming and J lost 5 bases; unmatched junction nucleotides: 6. CDR1 and CDR2 (germline): MNHEY, SVGAGI.

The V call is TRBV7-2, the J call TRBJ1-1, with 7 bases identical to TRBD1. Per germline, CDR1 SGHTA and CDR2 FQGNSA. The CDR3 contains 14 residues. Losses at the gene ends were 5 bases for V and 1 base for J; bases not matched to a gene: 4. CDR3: CASSLDRENTEAFF. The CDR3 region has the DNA TGTGCCAGCAGCCTTGACAGGGAGAACACTGAAGCTTTCTTT.

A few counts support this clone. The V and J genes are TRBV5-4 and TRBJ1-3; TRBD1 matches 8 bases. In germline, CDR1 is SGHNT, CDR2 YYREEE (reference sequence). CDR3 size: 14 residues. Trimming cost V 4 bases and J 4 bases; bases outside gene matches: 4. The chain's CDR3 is CASSLGDRGNTIYF. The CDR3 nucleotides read TGTGCCAGCAGCCTAGGGGACAGGGGAAACACCATATATTTT.

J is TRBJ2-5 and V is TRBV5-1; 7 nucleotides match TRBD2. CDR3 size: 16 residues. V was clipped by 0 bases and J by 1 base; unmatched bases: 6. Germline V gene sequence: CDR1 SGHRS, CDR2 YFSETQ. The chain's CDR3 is CASSLAGTIFQETQYF. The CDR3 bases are TGCGCCAGCAGCTTGGCAGGGACTATTTTCCAAGAGACCCAGTACTTC.

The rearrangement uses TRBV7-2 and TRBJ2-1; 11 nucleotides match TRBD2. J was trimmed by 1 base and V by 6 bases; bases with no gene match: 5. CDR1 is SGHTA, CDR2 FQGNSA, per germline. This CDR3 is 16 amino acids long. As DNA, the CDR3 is TGTGCCAGCAGTTTGCTAGCGGGGGGATCCTACAATGAGCAGTTCTTC. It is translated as CASSLLAGGSYNEQFF.

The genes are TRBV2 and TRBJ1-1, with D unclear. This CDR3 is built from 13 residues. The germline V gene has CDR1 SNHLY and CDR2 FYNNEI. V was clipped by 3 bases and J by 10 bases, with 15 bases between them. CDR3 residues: CASSDPIPPGAFF. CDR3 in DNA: TGTGCCAGCAGTGATCCGATTCCTCCTGGAGCTTTCTTT. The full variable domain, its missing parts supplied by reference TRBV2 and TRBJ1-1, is EPEVTQTPSHQVTQMGQEVILRCVPISNHLYFYWYRQILGQKVEFLVSFYNNEISEKSEIFDDQFSVERPDGSNFTLKIRSTKLEDSAMYFCASSDPIPPGAFFGQGTRLTVV.

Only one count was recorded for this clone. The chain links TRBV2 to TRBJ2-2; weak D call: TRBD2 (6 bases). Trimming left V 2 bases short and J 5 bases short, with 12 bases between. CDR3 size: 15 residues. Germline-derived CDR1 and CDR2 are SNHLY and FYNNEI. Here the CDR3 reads CASSETAGKTGELFF. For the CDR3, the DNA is TGTGCCAGCAGTGAAACCGCGGGAAAAACCGGGGAGCTGTTTTTT.

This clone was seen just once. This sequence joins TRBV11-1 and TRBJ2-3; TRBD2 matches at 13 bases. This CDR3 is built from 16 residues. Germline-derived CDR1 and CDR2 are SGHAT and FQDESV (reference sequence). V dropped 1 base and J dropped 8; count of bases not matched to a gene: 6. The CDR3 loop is CASSLVFGTSGATQYF. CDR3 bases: TGTGCCAGCAGCTTAGTTTTTGGGACTAGCGGGGCTACGCAGTATTTT. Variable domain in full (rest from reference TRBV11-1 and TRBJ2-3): EAEVAQSPRYKITEKSQAVAFWCDPISGHATLYWYRQILGQGPELLVQFQDESVVDDSQLPKDRFSAERLKGVDSTLKIQPAELGDSAMYLCASSLVFGTSGATQYFGPGTRLTVL.

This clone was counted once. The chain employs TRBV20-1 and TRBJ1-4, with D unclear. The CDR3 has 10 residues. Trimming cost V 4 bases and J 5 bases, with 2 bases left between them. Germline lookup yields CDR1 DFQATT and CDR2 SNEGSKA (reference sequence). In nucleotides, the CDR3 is TGCAGTGCTACCAATGAAAAACTGTTTTTT. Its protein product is CSATNEKLFF.

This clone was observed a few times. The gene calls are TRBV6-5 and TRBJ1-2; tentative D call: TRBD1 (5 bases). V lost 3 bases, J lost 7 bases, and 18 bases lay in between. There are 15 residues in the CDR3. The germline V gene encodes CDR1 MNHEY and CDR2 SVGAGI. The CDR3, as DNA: TGTGCCAGCAGTTATGGCTCAGGGCCCCTCGGTGGCTACACCTTC. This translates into CASSYGSGPLGGYTF.

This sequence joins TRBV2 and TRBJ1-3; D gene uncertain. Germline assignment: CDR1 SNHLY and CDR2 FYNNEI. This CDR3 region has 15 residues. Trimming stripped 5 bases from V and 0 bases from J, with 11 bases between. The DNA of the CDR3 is TGTGCCAGCAGTCAAACCCAGAGCTCTGGAAACACCATATATTTT. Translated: CASSQTQSSGNTIYF. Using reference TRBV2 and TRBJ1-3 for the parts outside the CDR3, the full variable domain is EPEVTQTPSHQVTQMGQEVILRCVPISNHLYFYWYRQILGQKVEFLVSFYNNEISEKSEIFDDQFSVERPDGSNFTLKIRSTKLEDSAMYFCASSQTQSSGNTIYFGEGSWLTVV.

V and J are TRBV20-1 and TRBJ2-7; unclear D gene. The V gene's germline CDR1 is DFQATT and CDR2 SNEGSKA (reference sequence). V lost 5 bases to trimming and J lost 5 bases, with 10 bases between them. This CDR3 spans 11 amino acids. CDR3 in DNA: TGCAGTGCTCCCAACCCTAACGAGCAGTACTTC. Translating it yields CSAPNPNEQYF.

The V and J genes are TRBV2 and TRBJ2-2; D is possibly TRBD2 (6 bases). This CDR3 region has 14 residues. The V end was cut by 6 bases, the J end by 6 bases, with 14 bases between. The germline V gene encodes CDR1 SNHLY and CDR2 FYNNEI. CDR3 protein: CASSRLGGAGELFF. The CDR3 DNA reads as TGTGCCAGCAGCAGACTCGGGGGTGCCGGGGAGCTGTTTTTT.

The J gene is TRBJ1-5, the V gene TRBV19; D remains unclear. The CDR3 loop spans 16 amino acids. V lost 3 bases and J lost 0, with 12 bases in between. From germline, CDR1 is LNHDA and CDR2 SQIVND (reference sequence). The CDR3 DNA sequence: TGTGCCAGTAGTATGGTTTCGGTCGGTAGCAATCAGCCCCAGCATTTT. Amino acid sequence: CASSMVSVGSNQPQHF.

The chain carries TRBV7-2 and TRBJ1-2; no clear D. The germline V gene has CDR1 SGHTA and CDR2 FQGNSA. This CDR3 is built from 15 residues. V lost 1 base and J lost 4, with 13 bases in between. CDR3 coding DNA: TGTGCCAGCAGCTTAGACGTCGGGGAGATCTATGGCTACACCTTC. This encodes CASSLDVGEIYGYTF.

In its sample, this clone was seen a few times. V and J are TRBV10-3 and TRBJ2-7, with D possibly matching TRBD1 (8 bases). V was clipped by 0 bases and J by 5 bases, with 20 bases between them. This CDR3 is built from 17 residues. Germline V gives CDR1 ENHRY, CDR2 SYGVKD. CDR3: CAISESIFKQGGNEQYF. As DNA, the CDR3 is TGTGCCATCAGTGAGTCGATATTTAAACAGGGGGGGAACGAGCAGTACTTC.

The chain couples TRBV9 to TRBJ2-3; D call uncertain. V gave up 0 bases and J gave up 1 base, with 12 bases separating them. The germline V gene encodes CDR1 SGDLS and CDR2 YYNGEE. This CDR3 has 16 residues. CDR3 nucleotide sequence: TGTGCCAGCAGCGTAGGCCCCCGGGTGGGCACAGATACGCAGTATTTT. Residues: CASSVGPRVGTDTQYF. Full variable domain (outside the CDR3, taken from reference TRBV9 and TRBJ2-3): DSGVTQTPKHLITATGQRVTLRCSPRSGDLSVYWYQQSLDQGLQFLIQYYNGEERAKGNILERFSAQQFPDLHSELNLSSLELGDSALYFCASSVGPRVGTDTQYFGPGTRLTVL.